Listed below are T cell receptor beta chains from one sample, sequenced in a study of Ad26.COV2.S vaccination and SARS-CoV-2 variants. Only in-frame clones appear in the TCRdb table, and some are missing; sequencing was by immunoSEQ multiplex PCR. This table holds approximately 450,000 clones, over 75% found once. The sample here was peripheral blood, taken in a trial of Ad26.COV2.S vaccine versus placebo. The receptors shown here come from a person between 18 and 65 years old who received the Ad26.COV2.S COVID-19 vaccine or a placebo. Both conserved end residues are part of each CDR3. A D gene is named only where the DNA matches it firmly. The size of a clone is reported for some rows only, either as once, few or many, or as a class for expanded clones.

TGTGCCAGCAGTTTAGCAGGGGAGAACTATGGCTACACCTTC,CASSLAGENYGYTF,.,.,TRBJ1-2,TRBV27
TGCAGTGCTCCAATACTAGATACGCAGTATTTT,CSAPILDTQYF,.,.,TRBJ2-3,TRBV20-1
TGCGCCAGCAGCCGAGGAGCGGGTTCATCCTACAATGAGCAGTTCTTC,CASSRGAGSSYNEQFF,.,.,TRBJ2-1,TRBV4-3
TGTGCCAACTCTCGGGGGCAAAGCACAGATACGCAGTATTTT,CANSRGQSTDTQYF,.,.,TRBJ2-3,TRBV18
TGTGCCAGCTCACCACCTAGCGGGAGGCCCCAGTTCTTC,CASSPPSGRPQFF,.,TRBD2,TRBJ2-1,TRBV18
TGTGCCAGCAGCCTGGAACAGGGACCCTACGAGCAGTACTTC,CASSLEQGPYEQYF,.,.,TRBJ2-7,TRBV5-6
TGTGCCAGCAGTGAATACCGAGCGGGAGGAGATACGCAGTATTTT,CASSEYRAGGDTQYF,.,TRBD2,TRBJ2-3,TRBV25-1
TGCGCCAGCAGCCGGGAGGGCCTTGGGAACGAGCAGTACTTC,CASSREGLGNEQYF,.,TRBD2,TRBJ2-7,TRBV5-1
TGTGCCAGCAGTTTGGGGCAGAGCAATCAGCCCCAGCATTTT,CASSLGQSNQPQHF,once,.,TRBJ1-5,TRBV28
TGTGCCAGCAGCCTAATGGCCTGGCATGAGCAGTTCTTC,CASSLMAWHEQFF,.,.,TRBJ2-1,TRBV5-6
TGTGCCTGGAGTATCCGACTAGGGTCTGAGCAGTTCTTC,CAWSIRLGSEQFF,.,.,TRBJ2-1,TRBV30
TGTGCCAGCAGAGCGGACAGTTTCACTGAAGCTTTCTTT,CASRADSFTEAFF,.,.,TRBJ1-1,TRBV12-3/TRBV12-4
TGCGCCAGCAGCCGAAAATCCCAGGCTAGCCCCACAAACAATGAGCAGTTCTTC,CASSRKSQASPTNNEQFF,once,.,TRBJ2-1,TRBV4-1
TGTGCCAGCAGCCTCGGACTAGCGGGGTACGAGCAGTACTTC,CASSLGLAGYEQYF,few,TRBD2,TRBJ2-7,TRBV7-2
TGTGCCAGCAGTCAAACAGGGGAAACGTACGAGCAGTACTTC,CASSQTGETYEQYF,.,TRBD1,TRBJ2-7,TRBV14
TGTGCCAGCAGCCCGGCGGGACCGCACGCGTATGGCTACACCTTC,CASSPAGPHAYGYTF,.,.,TRBJ1-2,TRBV7-9
TGTGCCAGCAGTTTAGGACTAGCGGTTTACACAGATACGCAGTATTTT,CASSLGLAVYTDTQYF,.,TRBD2,TRBJ2-3,TRBV6-2/TRBV6-3
TGTGCCAGCAGGGGCGGGGGACACAATCAGCCCCAGCATTTT,CASRGGGHNQPQHF,.,.,TRBJ1-5,TRBV11-2
TGCGCCAGCAGCCAAGGAGGGGGGGTCTTTGATACGCAGTATTTT,CASSQGGGVFDTQYF,.,.,TRBJ2-3,TRBV4-3
TGTGCCAGCAGCTTGAACAGACGCGCCGAAGCTTTCTTT,CASSLNRRAEAFF,.,.,TRBJ1-1,TRBV5-8
TGTGCCAGCAGCCCGGACAGGGGCTACGAGCAGTACTTC,CASSPDRGYEQYF,.,TRBD1,TRBJ2-7,TRBV7-9
TGTGCCAGCAGCCAAGCGGGATCGGGCACCGGGGAGCTGTTTTTT,CASSQAGSGTGELFF,.,.,TRBJ2-2,TRBV3-1/TRBV3-2
TGTGCCAGCAGTGAGGCCGTGGGGGAGTACAATGAGCAGTTCTTC,CASSEAVGEYNEQFF,.,.,TRBJ2-1,TRBV2
TGCGCCAGCAGCCTGGACTCCATCGGGGAGCAGTTCTTC,CASSLDSIGEQFF,.,.,TRBJ2-1,TRBV5-1
TGTGCCAGCAGCGTAGTGGACGGGAGGGCCACCGGGGAGCTGTTTTTT,CASSVVDGRATGELFF,.,TRBD2,TRBJ2-2,TRBV9
TGCAGCGTTGAGCCCAGGGGGCTCGGGGAGACCCAGTACTTC,CSVEPRGLGETQYF,.,TRBD1,TRBJ2-5,TRBV29-1
TGTGCCAGCAGTTCGCTCTTCAATCAGCCCCAGCATTTT,CASSSLFNQPQHF,.,.,TRBJ1-5,TRBV6-5
TGTGCCAGCAGTTCCGTGGCGGCAGAGGAGGGCGGGGAGCTGTTTTTT,CASSSVAAEEGGELFF,few,.,TRBJ2-2,TRBV6-5
TGTGCCAGTAGGAAAAGCTCCTACGAGCAGTACTTC,CASRKSSYEQYF,once,.,TRBJ2-7,TRBV6-5
TGTGCCTCACGACAGGCACCCTCTGGGGCCAACGTCCTGACTTTC,CASRQAPSGANVLTF,.,.,TRBJ2-6,TRBV2
TGTGCCAGCAGCCCCTCGTTTGTCCAGGGGGCCACAGATACGCAGTATTTT,CASSPSFVQGATDTQYF,.,TRBD1,TRBJ2-3,TRBV7-6
TGTGCCAGCAGCTCACCGGGACAGGTTAACACTGAAGCTTTCTTT,CASSSPGQVNTEAFF,.,TRBD1,TRBJ1-1,TRBV28
TGTGCCAGCAGCTTAGCACAGGGAAACGAGCAGTACTTC,CASSLAQGNEQYF,few,.,TRBJ2-7,TRBV11-2
TGTGCCAGCAGCCCACTAGCGGGAGTATTAAAGTATTTT,CASSPLAGVLKYF,.,TRBD2,TRBJ2-3,TRBV11-2
TGTGCCAGTAGCAGCTGGGCGACAGGGAAGAACACCGGGGAGCTGTTTTTT,CASSSWATGKNTGELFF,.,TRBD1,TRBJ2-2,TRBV19
TGTGCCAGCAGCTCCGTAGTCGGACAGAGACTCTATGAAGCTTTCTTT,CASSSVVGQRLYEAFF,.,.,TRBJ1-1,TRBV7-9
TGCGCCAGCAGCTTGGTAAACGGAGGCCGCGGGGAGCAGTTCTTC,CASSLVNGGRGEQFF,.,.,TRBJ2-1,TRBV5-1
TGTGCCAGCCAAAGAGAGACAGGGAGCGAGCAGTACTTC,CASQRETGSEQYF,.,TRBD1,TRBJ2-7,TRBV6-5
TGTGCCAGCTTATTAGGGGAAGAGCAGTTCTTC,CASLLGEEQFF,.,.,TRBJ2-1,TRBV2
TGTGCTAGCAGCCAGACAGGGGGCGGTGATACGCAGTATTTT,CASSQTGGGDTQYF,.,TRBD1,TRBJ2-3,TRBV7-7
TGTGCCAGCAGCGTCGGGACAGGGTTTGCCGAGCAGTACTTC,CASSVGTGFAEQYF,.,TRBD1,TRBJ2-7,TRBV28
TGCGCCAGCAGCTTCTCCGGGAAAGGAGGAGGTTGGGAGACCCAGTACTTC,CASSFSGKGGGWETQYF,.,.,TRBJ2-5,TRBV5-1
TGTGCCTGGGTCGGAGCAACTAATGAAAAACTGTTTTTT,CAWVGATNEKLFF,once,.,TRBJ1-4,TRBV30
TGTGCCAGCAGCCGTTATATCGGGGAACGATCGGCCGAGCAGTACTTC,CASSRYIGERSAEQYF,.,.,TRBJ2-7,TRBV11-2
TGTGCCAGCAGCAAGACAGGGTCTACTAACTATGGCTACACCTTC,CASSKTGSTNYGYTF,.,TRBD1,TRBJ1-2,TRBV9
TGCAGCGTGGACCAACGGGGAGAGTTCTTC,CSVDQRGEFF,.,.,TRBJ2-1,TRBV29-1
TGTGCCAGCAGTGAATCCCCCATAATGGACAGGGGCCATGAGCAGTTCTTC,CASSESPIMDRGHEQFF,.,TRBD1,TRBJ2-1,TRBV25-1
TGTGCCAGCAGCCCCGAGGGGGTCTATGGCTACACCTTC,CASSPEGVYGYTF,few,.,TRBJ1-2,TRBV7-2
TGTGCCAGCAGTCATCCGGGAGGGGGTAGCGCTGAAGCTTTCTTT,CASSHPGGGSAEAFF,once,.,TRBJ1-1,TRBV27
TGTGCCACTAACCGGCAAACTAGCGGCCAAGAGACCCAGTACTTC,CATNRQTSGQETQYF,.,TRBD2,TRBJ2-5,TRBV5-4
TGTGCCTGGACCGGGACAGGCGTTAACTATGGCTACACCTTC,CAWTGTGVNYGYTF,.,TRBD1,TRBJ1-2,TRBV30
TGCGCCAGCAGCCTGGGACAGGGGAGCACAGATACGCAGTATTTT,CASSLGQGSTDTQYF,.,TRBD1,TRBJ2-3,TRBV5-1
TGTGCCAGCAGCGCTAGCTTCAATGAGCAGTTCTTC,CASSASFNEQFF,.,.,TRBJ2-1,TRBV12-3/TRBV12-4